This TCR beta chain was documented in a study of T cell clonotyping in hematopoietic cell transplantation. Notes on the study in general: Without cell sorting, CD4 versus CD8 contributions remain unresolved.

Germline CDR1 SGHTA, CDR2 FQGNSA. Deletions cut 5 bases from V and 5 bases from J, with 19 bases between. There are 15 residues in the CDR3. Assay: immunoSEQ multiplex PCR; the TCRdb copy retains only in-frame clones and omits some. This sample has 20,000 to 30,000 clones, with about 79% found just once. The time point denotes: recipient sample about 28 days before transplant, after cytoreduction. Comment on this clone: Its antigen is not known.

The source is a woman aged 60-75 years with acute myeloid leukemia. Some clones in this sample may be carry-over from other donors' samples. The chain joins TRBV7-2 to TRBJ2-7; unclear D gene. The sequencing here drew on peripheral blood mononuclear cells, taken before stem cell transplant. The CDR3 sequence: CASSPRRTERDEQYF. The CDR3 DNA reads TGTGCCAGCAGCCCCCGACGCACCGAAAGGGACGAGCAGTACTTC.